This is a list of T cell receptor beta chains from one sample in a study of T cell clones after liver transplantation. Profiled with immunoSEQ multiplex PCR; TCRdb holds only in-frame clones, not every one. Among about 20,000 clones listed, approximately 92% were seen once. Source: CD8+ T cells from blood, taken almost 47 months after liver transplant. Every receptor here comes from a human patient who received a liver transplant. The graft donor may have contributed some T cells. Each CDR3 is given with its conserved first and last residue. The D gene is left open where the match is weak. The size field is filled for only some rows; it gives once, few, many or a size class.

TRBV27	TRBJ1-5	.	13	.	CASRPYGNQPQHF	TGTGCCAGCAGGCCTTATGGCAATCAGCCCCAGCATTTT
TRBV7-9	TRBJ2-2	.	19	TRBD2	CASSWSPSGRDSATGELFF	TGTGCCAGCAGCTGGTCCCCTAGCGGGAGGGATTCCGCAACCGGGGAGCTGTTTTTT
TRBV5-5	TRBJ2-3	.	15	.	CASSLGTVPTDTQYF	TGTGCCAGCAGCTTGGGGACAGTCCCCACAGATACGCAGTATTTT
TRBV28	TRBJ1-1	.	21	TRBD1	CASSLRQGGWRIFGANTEAFF	TGTGCCAGCAGTTTAAGGCAGGGGGGTTGGCGGATTTTCGGCGCGAACACTGAAGCTTTCTTT
TRBV5-6	TRBJ1-2	.	16	TRBD1	CASSSRDSSANYGYTF	TGTGCCAGCAGCTCCCGGGACAGCTCAGCTAACTATGGCTACACCTTC
TRBV27	TRBJ1-1	.	14	TRBD1	CASSWGTGNTEAFF	TGTGCCAGCAGTTGGGGGACAGGGAACACTGAAGCTTTCTTT
TRBV28	TRBJ2-2	.	15	.	CASQGVAEGSGELFF	TGTGCCAGCCAGGGAGTAGCGGAGGGGAGCGGGGAGCTGTTTTTT
TRBV6-6	TRBJ2-7	.	14	.	CASSYGQGIDEQYF	TGTGCCAGCAGTTACGGGCAGGGGATCGACGAGCAGTACTTC
TRBV4-1	TRBJ2-2	.	19	TRBD2	CASSQDRTSGRAFTGELFF	TGCGCCAGCAGCCAAGATCGAACTAGCGGGAGGGCCTTTACCGGGGAGCTGTTTTTT
TRBV19	TRBJ2-1	.	13	TRBD1	CASMGQGVNEQFF	TGTGCCAGTATGGGACAGGGTGTGAATGAGCAGTTCTTC
TRBV5-4	TRBJ2-1	.	15	.	CASSLGRETYNEQFF	TGTGCCAGCAGCTTAGGAAGGGAAACCTACAATGAGCAGTTCTTC
TRBV19	TRBJ2-1	.	17	TRBD2	CASSPKGLAGSYNEQFF	TGTGCCAGTAGTCCGAAGGGACTAGCGGGTTCCTACAATGAGCAGTTCTTC
TRBV7-9	TRBJ2-6	.	18	TRBD1	CASSPAGGGLSGANVLTF	TGTGCCAGCAGCCCGGCAGGGGGCGGTCTCTCTGGGGCCAACGTCCTGACTTTC
TRBV19	TRBJ2-2	once	14	.	CASKVGGSPRELFF	TGTGCCAGTAAGGTGGGCGGCTCCCCAAGGGAGCTGTTTTTT
TRBV4-1	TRBJ2-7	.	14	TRBD2	CASQAREFPYEQYF	TGCGCCAGCCAGGCGCGGGAGTTCCCCTACGAGCAGTACTTC
TRBV27	TRBJ1-1	.	14	TRBD1	CASSYRGWNTEAFF	TGTGCCAGCAGTTACAGGGGGTGGAACACTGAAGCTTTCTTT
TRBV11-2	TRBJ2-7	.	12	TRBD1	CASSGQGYEQYF	TGTGCCAGCAGTGGACAGGGCTACGAGCAGTACTTC
TRBV7-2	TRBJ2-5	.	13	.	CASSSFFEETQYF	TGTGCCAGCAGCTCATTCTTCGAAGAGACCCAGTACTTC
TRBV11-2	TRBJ2-6	.	18	.	CASSCVIKQQSRANVLTF	TGTGCCAGCAGCTGCGTAATAAAGCAACAAAGTCGGGCCAACGTCCTGACTTTC
TRBV19	TRBJ2-3	.	14	TRBD1	CASSLAGGIDTQYF	TGTGCCAGTAGTCTGGCAGGGGGCATAGATACGCAGTATTTT
TRBV18	TRBJ1-5	.	14	TRBD1	CASSPRGDRQPQHF	TGTGCCAGCTCACCCAGGGGGGATCGTCAGCCCCAGCATTTT
TRBV9	TRBJ2-7	.	15	TRBD2	CASSASTSGSYEQYF	TGTGCCAGCAGCGCCTCCACTAGCGGGTCCTACGAGCAGTACTTC
TRBV4-1	TRBJ1-5	.	13	.	CASSQATNQPQHF	TGTGCCAGCAGCCAAGCTACCAATCAGCCCCAGCATTTT
TRBV9	TRBJ2-1	medium-sized	15	TRBD2	CASSPGLAPNNEQFF	TGTGCCAGCAGCCCGGGACTAGCGCCCAACAATGAGCAGTTCTTC
TRBV6-5	TRBJ1-5	.	12	.	CASSNRNQPQHF	TGTGCCAGCAGTAATAGGAATCAGCCCCAGCATTTT
TRBV27	TRBJ2-7	.	14	.	CASSLARGPYEQYF	TGTGCCAGCAGTTTGGCCAGGGGCCCCTACGAGCAGTACTTC
TRBV7-3	TRBJ2-1	.	15	TRBD2	CASSFLAGGSGEQFF	TGTGCCAGCAGCTTTCTAGCGGGAGGTAGCGGTGAGCAGTTCTTC
TRBV4-3	TRBJ2-7	.	13	.	CASSQLLNYEQYF	TGCGCCAGCAGCCAACTACTAAACTACGAGCAGTACTTC
TRBV27	TRBJ1-5	.	14	TRBD1	CASSLQGANQPQHF	TGTGCCAGCAGTCTACAGGGGGCAAATCAGCCCCAGCATTTT
TRBV27	TRBJ2-1	.	14	.	CASRPLRGLNEQFF	TGTGCCAGCCGCCCCCTCCGGGGCCTCAATGAGCAGTTCTTC
TRBV4-3	TRBJ2-7	.	16	TRBD2	CASSQGPGGGYYEQYF	TGCGCCAGCAGCCAAGGCCCGGGCGGGGGGTACTACGAGCAGTACTTC
TRBV27	TRBJ2-2	.	18	TRBD2	CASSTGTSGNANTGELFF	TGTGCCAGCAGCACCGGGACTAGCGGGAACGCGAACACCGGGGAGCTGTTTTTT
TRBV6-5	TRBJ2-7	.	13	.	CASSEAWTYEQYF	TGCGCCAGCAGTGAAGCTTGGACCTACGAGCAGTACTTC
TRBV15	TRBJ1-5	.	13	TRBD1	CATADRGNQPQHF	TGTGCCACCGCCGACAGGGGCAATCAGCCCCAGCATTTT
TRBV11-2	TRBJ2-1	.	15	.	CASSSDAGGHNEQFF	TGTGCCAGCAGCTCCGACGCAGGCGGCCACAATGAGCAGTTCTTC
TRBV27	TRBJ1-5	.	13	.	CASSWGTGQPQHF	TGTGCCAGCAGTTGGGGGACGGGTCAGCCCCAGCATTTT
TRBV10-3	TRBJ2-3	.	16	.	CAISESLEKPTDTQYF	TGTGCCATCAGTGAGTCTCTTGAGAAACCCACAGATACGCAGTATTTT
TRBV2	TRBJ2-7	.	16	.	CASSDSPTGNSYEQYF	TGTGCCAGCAGTGATAGTCCTACCGGTAACTCCTACGAGCAGTACTTC
TRBV5-6	TRBJ2-1	.	15	TRBD2	CASSWGTSNYNEQFF	TGTGCCAGCAGCTGGGGGACTAGCAACTACAATGAGCAGTTCTTC
TRBV7-3	TRBJ2-1	once	15	TRBD2	CASSRTSGSSNEQFF	TGTGCCAGCAGCCGGACTAGCGGGAGCTCTAATGAGCAGTTCTTC
TRBV27	TRBJ2-1	.	13	.	CASSLRGNNEQFF	TGTGCCAGCAGTTTGCGGGGCAACAATGAGCAGTTCTTC
TRBV5-4	TRBJ2-7	.	15	TRBD1	CASSPPGTGANEQYF	TGTGCCAGCAGTCCGCCCGGGACAGGGGCGAACGAGCAGTACTTC
TRBV7-9	TRBJ1-5	.	13	.	CASSLEQGQPQHF	TGTGCCAGCAGCTTAGAACAGGGACAGCCCCAGCATTTT
TRBV19	TRBJ1-5	.	14	.	CASSISGLVQPQHF	TGTGCCAGTAGTATAAGTGGGTTGGTTCAGCCCCAGCATTTT
TRBV27	TRBJ1-5	.	14	.	CASSLSLQNQPQHF	TGTGCCAGCAGTTTGTCCCTACAGAATCAGCCCCAGCATTTT
TRBV28	TRBJ2-7	.	13	.	CASTGRHDYEQYF	TGTGCCAGCACTGGCAGACACGACTACGAGCAGTACTTC
TRBV14	TRBJ2-7	.	16	.	CASSLAGLGRNYEQYF	TGTGCCAGCAGCCTGGCTGGGCTGGGTCGTAACTACGAGCAGTACTTC
TRBV7-9	TRBJ2-5	.	13	.	CASSSPGRETQYF	TGTGCCAGCAGCTCGCCTGGTAGGGAGACCCAGTACTTC
TRBV29-1	TRBJ2-7	.	14	TRBD2	CSAQSSGHSYEQYF	TGCAGCGCGCAATCTAGCGGCCATTCCTACGAGCAGTACTTC
TRBV15	TRBJ1-5	.	14	.	CATSGKDGNQPQHF	TGTGCCACCTCGGGGAAGGATGGCAATCAGCCCCAGCATTTT